This T cell receptor (beta chain) originates from a study of blood T cell repertoires in COVID-19. Sequencing was performed with immunoSEQ multiplex PCR; in TCRdb, only in-frame clones are kept and a portion is missing. This sample has 180,000 or so clones, with almost 90% found just once. The germline V gene encodes CDR1 MNHEY and CDR2 SVGEGT. Trimming pared 4 bases from V and 4 bases from J, leaving 19 bases between. The CDR3 extends over 16 amino acids. This chain connects TRBV6-2 or TRBV6-3 to TRBJ1-2; D gene unclear. Sequencing was carried out using peripheral blood. The TCR comes from a man aged 50 or older with acute or convalescent COVID-19. CDR3 loop: CASSSQGRVPFYGYTF. As DNA, the CDR3 is TGTGCCAGCAGTTCGCAAGGGCGGGTTCCTTTCTATGGCTACACCTTC.